This note documents a single T cell receptor (beta chain) sequence. Its antigen is not known. Produced via immunoSEQ multiplex PCR; TCRdb's table is partial and in-frame only. The sample has around 33,000 clones, 85% to 95% seen once. The data were obtained in a study of OX40 agonist ivuxolimab in advanced cancers. Study background: Anti-PD-1, anti-PD-L1 or anti-CTLA-4 therapy given earlier was allowed, and approximately 40% had some.

Study outcomes and limitations: Antigens targeted by the expanded peripheral T cells were not determined.

V was clipped by 4 bases and J by 2 bases, with 17 bases between them. The CDR3 contains 16 residues. Looked up from germline, CDR1 is LNHDA and CDR2 is SQIVND (reference sequence). This TCR derives from an adult with an advanced solid tumor such as melanoma, head and neck, liver or kidney cancer. The sample in question was CD4+ or CD8+ T cells sorted from blood, obtained in a trial of the OX40 agonist ivuxolimab. This rearrangement joins TRBV19 to TRBJ2-5; TRBD2 is a possible D gene (6 bases). The CDR3 DNA reads as TGTGCCAGTAGTAACCCAGGGAGGATAGGGCAAGAGACCCAGTACTTC. Its protein product is CASSNPGRIGQETQYF. Together with reference TRBV19 and TRBJ2-5, the CDR3 gives the full variable domain: DGGITQSPKYLFRKEGQNVTLSCEQNLNHDAMYWYRQDPGQGLRLIYYSQIVNDFQKGDIAEGYSVSREKKESFPLTVTSAQKNPTAFYLCASSNPGRIGQETQYFGPGTRLLVL.